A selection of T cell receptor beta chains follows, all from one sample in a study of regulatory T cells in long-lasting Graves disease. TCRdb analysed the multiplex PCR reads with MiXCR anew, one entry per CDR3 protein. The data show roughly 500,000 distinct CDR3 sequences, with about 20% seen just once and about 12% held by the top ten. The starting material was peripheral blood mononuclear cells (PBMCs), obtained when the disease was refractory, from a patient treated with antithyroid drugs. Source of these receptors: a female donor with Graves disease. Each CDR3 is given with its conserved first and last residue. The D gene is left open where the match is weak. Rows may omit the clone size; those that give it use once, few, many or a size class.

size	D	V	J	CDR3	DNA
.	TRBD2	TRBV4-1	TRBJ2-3	CASSQRTSFRGNTQYF	TGCGCCAGCAGCCAAAGGACTAGCTTTAGAGGAAATACGCAGTATTTT
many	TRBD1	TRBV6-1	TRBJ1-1	CASSGDRAYTEAFF	TGTGCCAGCAGTGGCGACAGGGCATACACTGAAGCTTTCTTT
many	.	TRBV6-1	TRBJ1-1	CASSGINTEAFF	TGTGCCAGCTCAGGGATTAACACTGAAGCTTTCTTT
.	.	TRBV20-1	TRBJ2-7	CSARMWQNSYEQYF	TGCAGTGCTAGAATGTGGCAGAACTCCTACGAGCAGTACTTC
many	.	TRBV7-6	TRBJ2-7	CASSLAPGDYEQYF	TGTGCCAGCAGCTTAGCCCCTGGGGACTACGAGCAGTACTTC
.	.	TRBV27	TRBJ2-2	CASSLSKPLAQGELFF	TGTGCCAGCAGTTTATCTAAGCCCCTAGCGCAAGGGGAGCTGTTTTTT
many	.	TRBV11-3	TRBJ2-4	CASSPAVGRFQYF	TGTGCCAGCAGTCCTGCGGTGGGTCGTTTTCAGTACTTC
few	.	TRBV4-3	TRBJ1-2	CASSQDVGGTDLYGYTF	TGCGCCAGCAGCCAAGATGTCGGTGGAACAGACCTCTATGGCTACACCTTC
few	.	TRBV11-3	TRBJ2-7	CASSYHQSYEQYF	TGTGCCAGCAGCTATCACCAATCCTACGAGCAGTACTTC
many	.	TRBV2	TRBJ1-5	CASGGDGNQPQHF	TGTGCCAGCGGGGGGGATGGCAATCAGCCCCAGCATTTT
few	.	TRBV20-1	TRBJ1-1	CSAREYVQGNTEAFF	TGCAGTGCTAGGGAATACGTACAGGGGAACACTGAAGCTTTCTTT
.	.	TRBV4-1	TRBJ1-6	CASSQDSDASSYNSPLHF	TGCGCCAGCAGCCAAGATTCTGACGCAAGCTCCTATAATTCACCCCTCCACTTT
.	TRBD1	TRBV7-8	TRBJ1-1	CASSFLDRGDTEAFF	TGTGCCAGCAGCTTTTTGGACAGGGGGGACACTGAAGCTTTCTTT
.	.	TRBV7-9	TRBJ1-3	CASSLAGADRNTIYF	TGTGCCAGCAGCTTAGCGGGGGCAGACCGAAACACCATATATTTT
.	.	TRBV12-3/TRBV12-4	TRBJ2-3	CASTASGLTDTQYF	TGTGCCAGCACAGCCAGCGGACTTACAGATACGCAGTATTTT
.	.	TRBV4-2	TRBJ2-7	CASSQFWVSYEQYF	TGTGCCAGCAGCCAATTCTGGGTCTCCTACGAGCAGTACTTC
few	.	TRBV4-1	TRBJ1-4	CASSQEVRIEKLFF	TGCGCCAGCAGCCAAGAAGTCAGAATTGAAAAACTGTTTTTT
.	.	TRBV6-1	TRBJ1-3	CASSKPPGTGNTIYF	TGTGCCAGCAGCAAACCCCCAGGAACTGGAAACACCATATATTTT
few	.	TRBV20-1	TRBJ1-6	CSAGDSGSNFTPLHF	TGCAGTGCTGGAGATTCGGGGAGTAATTTCACACCCCTCCACTTT
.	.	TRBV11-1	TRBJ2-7	CASSTLRAPYEQYF	TGTGCCAGCAGCACCCTCAGGGCACCCTACGAGCAGTACTTC
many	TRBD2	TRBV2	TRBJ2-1	CASRADSGGAGNEQFF	TGTGCCAGCAGGGCGGATAGCGGGGGGGCGGGGAATGAGCAGTTCTTC
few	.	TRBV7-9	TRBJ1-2	CASNFEGGYTF	TGTGCCAGCAATTTTGAGGGTGGCTACACCTTC
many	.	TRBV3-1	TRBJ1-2	CASSQIADNYGYTF	TGTGCCAGCAGCCAGATCGCCGATAACTATGGCTACACCTTC